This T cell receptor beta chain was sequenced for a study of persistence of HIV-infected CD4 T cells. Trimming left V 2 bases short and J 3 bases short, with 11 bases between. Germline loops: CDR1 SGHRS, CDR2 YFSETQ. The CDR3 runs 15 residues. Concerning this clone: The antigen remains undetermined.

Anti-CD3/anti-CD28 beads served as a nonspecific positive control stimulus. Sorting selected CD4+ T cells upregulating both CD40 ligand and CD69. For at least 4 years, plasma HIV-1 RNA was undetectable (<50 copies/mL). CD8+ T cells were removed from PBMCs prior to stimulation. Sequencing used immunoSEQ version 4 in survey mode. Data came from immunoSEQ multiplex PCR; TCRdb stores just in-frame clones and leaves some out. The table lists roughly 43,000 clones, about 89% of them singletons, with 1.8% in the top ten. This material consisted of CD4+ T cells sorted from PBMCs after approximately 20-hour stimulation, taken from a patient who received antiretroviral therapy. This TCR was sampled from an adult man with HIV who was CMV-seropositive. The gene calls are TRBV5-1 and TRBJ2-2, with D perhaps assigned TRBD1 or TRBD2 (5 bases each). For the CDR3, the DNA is TGCGCCAGCAGCTTCGACAGCGGCGACACCGGGGAGCTGTTTTTT. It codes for CASSFDSGDTGELFF.